What follows describes a single TCR beta chain. What it binds is not known. J was trimmed by 7 bases and V by 6 bases; bases with no gene match: 8. This CDR3 has 14 amino acids. Germline assignment: CDR1 LNHDA and CDR2 SQIVND (reference sequence). The data derive from a study of T cell responses to AZD1222 COVID-19 vaccine. Clones were read by immunoSEQ multiplex PCR, and TCRdb kept only the in-frame ones, dropping some. The repertoire holds about 220,000 clones, with under 95% as singletons. Findings and caveats of the study: The donor group comprised mostly white British people and more females; the analysis possibly underestimated clonal diversity. Reports indicate that nearly half of spike-specific TCRs are directed at unmutated variant regions. Spike-spanning, vaccine-associated CD4 TCRs were dominant at 160-218 and 743-854.

This specimen was peripheral blood, taken on day 0 of MenACWY control vaccination. This rearrangement joins TRBV19 to TRBJ1-4; 7 bases align to TRBD1. The sequence derives from an adult in good health. Here the CDR3 DNA reads TGTGCCAGTAGAGAACAGGGGACGGGTGAAAAACTGTTTTTT. Protein sequence: CASREQGTGEKLFF.